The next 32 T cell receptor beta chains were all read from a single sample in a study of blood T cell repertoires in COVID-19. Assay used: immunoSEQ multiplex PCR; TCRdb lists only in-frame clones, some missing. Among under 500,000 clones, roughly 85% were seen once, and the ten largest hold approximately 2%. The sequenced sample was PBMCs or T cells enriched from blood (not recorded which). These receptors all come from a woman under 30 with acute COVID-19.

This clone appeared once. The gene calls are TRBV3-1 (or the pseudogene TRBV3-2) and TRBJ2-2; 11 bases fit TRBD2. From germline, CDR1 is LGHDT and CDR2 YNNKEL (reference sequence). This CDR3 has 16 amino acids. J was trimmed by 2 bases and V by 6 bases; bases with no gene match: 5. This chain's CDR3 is CASRLLAGGNTGELFF. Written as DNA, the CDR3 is TGTGCCAGCAGACTTCTAGCGGGAGGCAACACCGGGGAGCTGTTTTTT.

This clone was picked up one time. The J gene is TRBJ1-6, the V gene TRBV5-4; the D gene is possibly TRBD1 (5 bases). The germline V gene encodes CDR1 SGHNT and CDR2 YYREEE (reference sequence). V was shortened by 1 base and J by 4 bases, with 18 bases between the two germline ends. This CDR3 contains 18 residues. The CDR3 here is CASSLRGTPGFYNSPLHF. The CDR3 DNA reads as TGTGCCAGCAGCTTGAGGGGAACGCCCGGATTTTATAATTCACCCCTCCACTTT.

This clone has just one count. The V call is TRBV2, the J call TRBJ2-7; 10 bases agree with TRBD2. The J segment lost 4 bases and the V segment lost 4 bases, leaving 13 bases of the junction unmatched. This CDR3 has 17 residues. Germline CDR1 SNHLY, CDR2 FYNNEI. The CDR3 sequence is CASSGDSLSGGSYEQYF. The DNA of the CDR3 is TGTGCCAGCAGTGGGGACTCCCTTAGCGGGGGGTCATACGAGCAGTACTTC.

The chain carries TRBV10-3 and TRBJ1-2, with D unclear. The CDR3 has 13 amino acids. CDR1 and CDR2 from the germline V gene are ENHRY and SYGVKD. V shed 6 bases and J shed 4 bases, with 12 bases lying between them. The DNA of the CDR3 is TGTGCCATCAGCCAAGAGGCCCCCTATGGCTACACCTTC. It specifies CAISQEAPYGYTF.

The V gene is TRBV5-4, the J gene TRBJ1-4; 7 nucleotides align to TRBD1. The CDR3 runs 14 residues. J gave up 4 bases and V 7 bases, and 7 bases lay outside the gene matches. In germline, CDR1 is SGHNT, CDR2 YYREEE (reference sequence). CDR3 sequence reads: CASRIQGGNEKLFF. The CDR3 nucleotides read TGTGCCAGCCGAATCCAGGGGGGTAATGAAAAACTGTTTTTT.

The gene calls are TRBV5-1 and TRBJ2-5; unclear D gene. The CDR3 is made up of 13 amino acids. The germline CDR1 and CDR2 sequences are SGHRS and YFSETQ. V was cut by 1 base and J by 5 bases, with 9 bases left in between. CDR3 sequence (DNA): TGCGCCAGCAGCTTGTTTTCCGGTGAGACCCAGTACTTC. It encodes CASSLFSGETQYF.

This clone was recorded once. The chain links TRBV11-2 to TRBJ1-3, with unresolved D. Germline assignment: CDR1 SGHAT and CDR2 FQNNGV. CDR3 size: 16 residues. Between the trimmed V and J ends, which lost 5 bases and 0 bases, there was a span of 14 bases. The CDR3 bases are TGTGCCAGCAGCCGAGAGGTCTTGATCTCTGGAAACACCATATATTTT. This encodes CASSREVLISGNTIYF.

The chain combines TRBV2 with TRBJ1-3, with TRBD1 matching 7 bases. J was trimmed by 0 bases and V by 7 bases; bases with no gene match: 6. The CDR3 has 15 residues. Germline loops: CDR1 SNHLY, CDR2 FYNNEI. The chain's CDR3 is CASNVDRRSGNTIYF. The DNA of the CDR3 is TGTGCCAGCAACGTGGACAGGCGCTCTGGAAACACCATATATTTT. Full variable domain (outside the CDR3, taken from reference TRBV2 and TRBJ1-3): EPEVTQTPSHQVTQMGQEVILRCVPISNHLYFYWYRQILGQKVEFLVSFYNNEISEKSEIFDDQFSVERPDGSNFTLKIRSTKLEDSAMYFCASNVDRRSGNTIYFGEGSWLTVV.

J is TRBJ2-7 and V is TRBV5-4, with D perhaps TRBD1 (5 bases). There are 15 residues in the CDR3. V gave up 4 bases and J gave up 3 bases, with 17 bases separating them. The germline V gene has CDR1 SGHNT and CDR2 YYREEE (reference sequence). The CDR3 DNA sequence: TGTGCCAGCAGCGTCTCCACGGACACAAACTACGAGCAGTACTTC. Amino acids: CASSVSTDTNYEQYF.

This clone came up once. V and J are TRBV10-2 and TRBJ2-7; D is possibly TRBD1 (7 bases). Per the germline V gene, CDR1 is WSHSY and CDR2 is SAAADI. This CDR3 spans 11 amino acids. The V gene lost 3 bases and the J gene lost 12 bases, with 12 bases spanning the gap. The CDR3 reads CASSDVQGGYF. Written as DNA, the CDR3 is TGCGCCAGCAGTGACGTTCAGGGGGGGTACTTC.

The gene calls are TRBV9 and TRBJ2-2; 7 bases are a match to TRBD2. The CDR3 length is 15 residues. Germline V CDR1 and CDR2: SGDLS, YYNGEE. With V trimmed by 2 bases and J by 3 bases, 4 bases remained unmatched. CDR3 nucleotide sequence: TGTGCCAGCAGCGTGCGGACTAGGGACACCGGGGAGCTGTTTTTT. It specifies CASSVRTRDTGELFF.

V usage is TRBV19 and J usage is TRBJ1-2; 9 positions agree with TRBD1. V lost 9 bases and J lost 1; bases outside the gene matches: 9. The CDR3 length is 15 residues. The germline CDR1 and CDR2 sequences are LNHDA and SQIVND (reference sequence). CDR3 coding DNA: TGTGCCAGCTCGCGCACAGGGGGCGGTAACTATGGCTACACCTTC. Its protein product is CASSRTGGGNYGYTF.

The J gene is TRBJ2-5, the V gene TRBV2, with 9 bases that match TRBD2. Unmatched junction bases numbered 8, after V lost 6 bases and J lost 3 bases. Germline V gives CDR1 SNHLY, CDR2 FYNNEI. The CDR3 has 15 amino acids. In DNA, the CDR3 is TGTGCCAGCAGGAAGATTAGCGGGGGAGAAGAGACCCAGTACTTC. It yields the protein CASRKISGGEETQYF.

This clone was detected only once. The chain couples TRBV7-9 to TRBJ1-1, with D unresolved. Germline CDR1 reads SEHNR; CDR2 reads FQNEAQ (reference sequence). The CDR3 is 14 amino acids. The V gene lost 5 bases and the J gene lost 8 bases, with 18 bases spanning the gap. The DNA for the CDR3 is TGTGCCAGCAGCCGGACTCTGATAGGAGCCGAAGCTTTCTTT. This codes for CASSRTLIGAEAFF.

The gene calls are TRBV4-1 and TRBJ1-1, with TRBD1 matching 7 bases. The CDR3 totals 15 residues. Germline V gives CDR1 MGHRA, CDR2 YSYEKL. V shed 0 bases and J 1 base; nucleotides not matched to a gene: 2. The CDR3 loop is CASSQDNRGNTEAFF. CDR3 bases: TGCGCCAGCAGCCAAGATAACAGGGGGAACACTGAAGCTTTCTTT.

Here the CDR3 DNA reads TGTGCCAGCAGCGTAGCGGTAGCCTCGGAGACCCAGTACTTC. Its translation: CASSVAVASETQYF. The genes are TRBV9 and TRBJ2-5; no firm D call. This CDR3 contains 14 residues. Germline assignment: CDR1 SGDLS and CDR2 YYNGEE. Trimming removed 0 bases at V and 5 bases at J, with 11 bases between. Drawing the rest from reference TRBV9 and TRBJ2-5, the complete variable domain is DSGVTQTPKHLITATGQRVTLRCSPRSGDLSVYWYQQSLDQGLQFLIQYYNGEERAKGNILERFSAQQFPDLHSELNLSSLELGDSALYFCASSVAVASETQYFGPGTRLLVL.

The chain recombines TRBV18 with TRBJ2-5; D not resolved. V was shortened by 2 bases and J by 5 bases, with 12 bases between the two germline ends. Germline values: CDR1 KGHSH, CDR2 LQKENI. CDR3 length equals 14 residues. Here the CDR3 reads CASSPSPPMETQYF. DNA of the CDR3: TGTGCCAGCTCACCAAGCCCCCCCATGGAGACCCAGTACTTC.

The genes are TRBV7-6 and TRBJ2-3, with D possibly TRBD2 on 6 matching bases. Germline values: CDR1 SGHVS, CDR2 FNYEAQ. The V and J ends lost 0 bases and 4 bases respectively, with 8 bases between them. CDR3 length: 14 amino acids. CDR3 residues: CASSLAWDSDTQYF. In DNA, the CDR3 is TGTGCCAGCAGCTTAGCGTGGGACTCAGATACGCAGTATTTT.

The CDR3 DNA reads TGCAGTGCTAGTCCCCGGGACATCCCTTGGCACGAGCAGTACTTC. Amino acids: CSASPRDIPWHEQYF. The chain has TRBV20-1 and TRBJ2-7; D might be TRBD1 (6 bases). The CDR3 covers 15 residues. V was clipped by 3 bases and J by 5 bases, with 20 bases between them. CDR1 DFQATT and CDR2 SNEGSKA come from the germline V gene (reference sequence).

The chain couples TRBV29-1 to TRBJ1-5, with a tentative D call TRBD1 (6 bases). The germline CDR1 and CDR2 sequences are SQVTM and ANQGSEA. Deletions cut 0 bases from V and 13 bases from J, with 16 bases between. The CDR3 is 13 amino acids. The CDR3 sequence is CSVEDPTGRSQHF. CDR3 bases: TGCAGCGTTGAAGATCCCACAGGGAGATCTCAGCATTTT.

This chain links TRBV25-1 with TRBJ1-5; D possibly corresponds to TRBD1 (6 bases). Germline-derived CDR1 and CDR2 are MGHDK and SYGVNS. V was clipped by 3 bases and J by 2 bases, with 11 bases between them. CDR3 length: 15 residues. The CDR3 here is CASSDASGGNQPQHF. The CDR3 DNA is TGTGCCAGCAGTGATGCCTCAGGGGGCAATCAGCCCCAGCATTTT. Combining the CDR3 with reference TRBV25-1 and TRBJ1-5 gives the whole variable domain EADIYQTPRYLVIGTGKKITLECSQTMGHDKMYWYQQDPGMELHLIHYSYGVNSTEKGDLSSESTVSRIRTEHFPLTLESARPSHTSQYLCASSDASGGNQPQHFGDGTRLSIL.

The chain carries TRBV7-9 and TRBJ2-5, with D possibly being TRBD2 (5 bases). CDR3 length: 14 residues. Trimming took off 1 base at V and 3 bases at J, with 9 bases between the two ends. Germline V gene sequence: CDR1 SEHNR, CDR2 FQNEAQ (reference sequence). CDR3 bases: TGTGCCAGCAGCTTAGTACCTAGCAAAGAGACCCAGTACTTC. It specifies CASSLVPSKETQYF.

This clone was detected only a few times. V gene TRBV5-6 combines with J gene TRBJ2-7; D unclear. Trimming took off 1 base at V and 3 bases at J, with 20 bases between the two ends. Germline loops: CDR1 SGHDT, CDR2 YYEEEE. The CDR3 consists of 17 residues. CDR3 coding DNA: TGTGCCAGCAGCTTGTACTTCGAGACATCTTCAGACTACGAGCAGTACTTC. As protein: CASSLYFETSSDYEQYF. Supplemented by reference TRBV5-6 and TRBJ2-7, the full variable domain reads DAGVTQSPTHLIKTRGQQVTLRCSPKSGHDTVSWYQQALGQGPQFIFQYYEEEERQRGNFPDRFSGHQFPNYSSELNVNALLLGDSALYLCASSLYFETSSDYEQYFGPGTRLTVT.

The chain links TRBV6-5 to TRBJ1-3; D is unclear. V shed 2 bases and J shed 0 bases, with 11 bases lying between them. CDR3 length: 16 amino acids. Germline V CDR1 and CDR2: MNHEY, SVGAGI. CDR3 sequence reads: CASSYNDLSSGNTIYF. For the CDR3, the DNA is TGTGCCAGCAGTTACAACGACTTGAGCTCTGGAAACACCATATATTTT.

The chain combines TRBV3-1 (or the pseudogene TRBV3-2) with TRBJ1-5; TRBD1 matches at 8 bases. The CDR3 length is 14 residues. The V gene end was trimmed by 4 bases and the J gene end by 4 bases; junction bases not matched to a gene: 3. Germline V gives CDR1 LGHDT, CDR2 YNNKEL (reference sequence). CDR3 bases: TGTGCCAGCAGCCCCGGGACAGGAAATCAGCCCCAGCATTTT. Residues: CASSPGTGNQPQHF.

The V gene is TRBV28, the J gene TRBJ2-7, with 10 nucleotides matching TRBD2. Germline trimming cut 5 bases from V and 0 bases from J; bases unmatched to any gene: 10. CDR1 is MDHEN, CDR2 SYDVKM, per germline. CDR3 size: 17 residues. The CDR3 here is CASSHRGSGRTSYEQYF. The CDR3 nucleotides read TGTGCCAGCAGTCATCGGGGTAGCGGGAGGACCTCCTACGAGCAGTACTTC.

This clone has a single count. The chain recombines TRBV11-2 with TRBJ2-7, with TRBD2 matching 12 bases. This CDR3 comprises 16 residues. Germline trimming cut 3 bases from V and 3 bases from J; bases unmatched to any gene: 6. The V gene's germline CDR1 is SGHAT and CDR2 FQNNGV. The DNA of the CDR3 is TGTGCCAGCAGCTTCTTTGAGACTAGCGGGAGCTACGAGCAGTACTTC. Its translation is CASSFFETSGSYEQYF.

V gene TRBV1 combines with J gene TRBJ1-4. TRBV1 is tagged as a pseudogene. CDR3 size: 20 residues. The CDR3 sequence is CTSSQGGGGSLSVDNEKLFF. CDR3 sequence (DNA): TGCACCAGCAGCCAAGGGGGGGGAGGGTCTCTCTCTGTGGACAATGAAAAACTGTTTTTT.

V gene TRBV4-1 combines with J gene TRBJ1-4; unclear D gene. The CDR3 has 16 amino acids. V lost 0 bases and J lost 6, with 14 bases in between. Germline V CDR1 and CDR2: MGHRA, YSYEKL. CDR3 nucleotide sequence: TGCGCCAGCAGCCAAGATCTTTCGAACAGAGATGAAAAACTGTTTTTT. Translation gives CASSQDLSNRDEKLFF.

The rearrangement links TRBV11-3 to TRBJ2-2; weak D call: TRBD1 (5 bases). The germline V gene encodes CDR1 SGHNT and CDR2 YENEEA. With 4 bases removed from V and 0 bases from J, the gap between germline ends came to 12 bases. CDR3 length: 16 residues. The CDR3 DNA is TGTGCCAGCAGCTCCAACAGGTTCGCGAACACCGGGGAGCTGTTTTTT. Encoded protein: CASSSNRFANTGELFF.

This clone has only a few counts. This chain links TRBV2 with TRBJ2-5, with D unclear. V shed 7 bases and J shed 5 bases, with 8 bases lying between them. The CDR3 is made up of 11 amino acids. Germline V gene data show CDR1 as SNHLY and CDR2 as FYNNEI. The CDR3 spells CASTPYETQYF. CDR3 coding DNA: TGTGCCAGCACCCCGTATGAGACCCAGTACTTC.

This chain's CDR3 is CASSFRVDDYGYTF. CDR3 DNA sequence: TGTGCCAGCAGTTTTCGGGTTGATGACTATGGCTACACCTTC. This rearrangement joins TRBV28 to TRBJ1-2, with D unresolved. Trimming pared 3 bases from V and 3 bases from J, leaving 11 bases between. This CDR3 region has 14 residues. From germline, CDR1 is MDHEN and CDR2 SYDVKM.